The 31 T cell receptor beta chains reported below all come from one sample, sequenced in a study of T cells in women clearing cervical HPV infection. Using immunoSEQ multiplex PCR, the repertoire was profiled, and TCRdb retains in-frame clones only, with some absent. Listed are 30,000 to 45,000 clones; less than 8.5% falls within the top ten. Sequenced material: blood buffy coat. The receptor source for this set is a woman between 18 and 70 years old with a cervical HPV16 infection that either progressed to CIN3+ or cleared (not recorded which).

Turning to this clone: The read ends 3 residues shy of where the CDR3 ends; the end is completed using the germline J gene. V usage is TRBV6-2 or TRBV6-3 and J usage is TRBJ2-6; D is possibly TRBD2 (6 bases). Germline CDR1 reads MNHEY; CDR2 reads SVGEGT. CDR3 size: 15 residues. Trimming left V 3 bases short and J 3 bases short, with 9 bases between. The part of the CDR3 DNA that was read is TGTGCCAGCAGTTATCGGGGGTATGGGGCCAACGTC. Protein product: CASSYRGYGANV. The CDR3, in full, reads CASSYRGYGANVLTF.

On this clone itself: The read terminates 3 residues before the CDR3 end, so the remaining end is supplied by the germline J gene. This rearrangement joins TRBV5-1 to TRBJ1-4; 7 positions match TRBD1. The CDR3 is 16 amino acids. CDR1 and CDR2 from the germline V gene are SGHRS and YFSETQ. V trimming: 4 bases; J trimming: 4 bases; junction bases outside the gene matches: 10. The sequenced part of the CDR3 DNA is TGCGCCAGCAGCCCCCAAGGAGGGGGCAGTAATGAAAAA. Translated, it gives CASSPQGGGSNEK. The entire CDR3 reads CASSPQGGGSNEKLFF.

Turning to this clone: Germline is not matched at one junction end, which may reflect a read error. The sequenced fragment ends 3 residues before the CDR3 boundary, so the rest is inferred from the germline J gene. This CDR3 is also generated by other DNA sequences in the sample. The chain carries TRBV7-2 and TRBJ1-3, with 7 positions matching TRBD1. This CDR3 is built from 14 residues. Germline CDR1 SGHTA, CDR2 FQGNSA. The CDR3 here is CASTVDRAGNTIYF. Partial CDR3 DNA: TGTGCCAGCACGGTCGACAGGGCTGGAAACACG.

As regards this clone: The missing CDR3 end, 3 residues past where the read stops, is filled in from the germline J gene. V usage is TRBV2 and J usage is TRBJ1-2; 8 bases are a match to TRBD1. Germline lookup yields CDR1 SNHLY and CDR2 FYNNEI. Trimming took 6 bases from V and 4 from J; bases not matched to a gene: 7. CDR3 length: 14 residues. This CDR3 reads CASRVDRAGYGYTF. The CDR3 bases that were read are TGTGCCAGCAGGGTGGACAGGGCTGGCTATGGC.

Concerning this clone itself: The read stops 3 residues short of the end of the CDR3; the missing end is completed from the germline J gene. The gene calls are TRBV30 and TRBJ2-4, with D perhaps matching TRBD1 (5 bases). The CDR3 runs to 16 residues. The germline gives CDR1 GTSNPN, CDR2 SVGIG (reference sequence). The CDR3 region is CAWVPGPALGASGQYF. CDR3 DNA (partial): TGTGCCTGGGTCCCAGGGCCTGCCCTTGGGGCGAGTGGT.

Points on this clone: The read gets to within 3 residues of the CDR3 end, and the germline J gene fills in the rest. V and J are TRBV5-1 and TRBJ2-2; TRBD1 aligns across 9 bases. Looked up from germline, CDR1 is SGHRS and CDR2 is YFSETQ. V lost 4 bases, J lost 5 bases, and 6 bases stayed unmatched. The CDR3 covers 15 residues. The DNA read from the CDR3 is TGCGCCAGCAGCCAAACCGGGACAGGGACCGGGGAG. Amino acids: CASSQTGTGTGE. The CDR3 as a whole reads CASSQTGTGTGELFF.

As concerns this clone: The read comes to an end 3 residues before the CDR3 does, leaving the germline J gene to fill in the end. This chain joins TRBV10-3 and TRBJ2-1, with D perhaps TRBD2 (6 bases). V was shortened by 4 bases and J by 2 bases, with 18 bases between the two germline ends. The CDR3 spans 17 residues. Germline loops: CDR1 ENHRY, CDR2 SYGVKD. This CDR3 is CAISAVSRDWAYNEQFF. The DNA read from the CDR3 is TGTGCCATCAGTGCTGTTTCCCGGGACTGGGCCTACAATGAG.

In regard to this clone: The CDR3 end lies 3 residues beyond the end of the read and is filled in from the germline J gene. The genes are TRBV20-1 and TRBJ2-5; D is unresolved. Trimming stripped 3 bases from V and 0 bases from J, with 5 bases between. The CDR3 extends over 12 amino acids. Germline V gives CDR1 DFQATT, CDR2 SNEGSKA (reference sequence). The CDR3 loop reads CSARSYQETQYF. The part of the CDR3 DNA that was read is TGCAGTGCTAGGTCCTACCAAGAGACC.

On this clone itself: The read is 3 residues too short to cover the CDR3 end, so that end is filled in from the germline J gene. The J gene is TRBJ1-2, the V gene TRBV11-2, with D perhaps TRBD1 (5 bases). Germline V CDR1 and CDR2: SGHAT, FQNNGV. CDR3 size: 14 residues. CDR3 DNA (partial): TGTGCCAGCAGCCAGACTAGCGGGGGTGACGAC. As protein: CASSQTSGGDD. The CDR3, in full, reads CASSQTSGGDDYTF.

Of note for this clone: The missing CDR3 end, 3 residues past where the read stops, is filled in from the germline J gene. The rearrangement links TRBV18 to TRBJ2-7; 12 bases are shared with TRBD1. Germline CDR1 and CDR2: KGHSH and LQKENI. The length of the CDR3 is 15 residues. V gave up 4 bases and J gave up 4 bases; unmatched junction bases: 5. Partial CDR3 DNA: TGTGCCAGCTCACAACCGGGACAGGGGGCATACGAG. The encoded protein is CASSQPGQGAYE. The entire CDR3 is CASSQPGQGAYEQYF.

Notes on this clone: The sequenced fragment ends 3 residues before the CDR3 boundary, so the rest is inferred from the germline J gene. The gene calls are TRBV5-1 and TRBJ2-1; TRBD1 aligns across 8 bases. CDR3 length equals 13 residues. J was trimmed by 7 bases and V by 5 bases; bases with no gene match: 5. Germline V gene data show CDR1 as SGHRS and CDR2 as YFSETQ. The CDR3 bases that were read are TGCGCCAGCAGTCCCGACAGGGGTAATGAG. Residues: CASSPDRGNE. The entire CDR3 protein reads CASSPDRGNEQFF.

The DNA read from the CDR3 is TGTGCCAGCAGCTCGCCCGGGGGTGGGAACTATGGC. Amino acid sequence: CASSSPGGGNYG. The whole CDR3 is CASSSPGGGNYGYTF. The chain is built from TRBV5-4 and TRBJ1-2; D perhaps matches TRBD1 (5 bases). With the read ending 3 residues before the CDR3 end, the germline J gene is used to fill in that end. Germline CDR1 is SGHNT and CDR2 is YYREEE (reference sequence). The CDR3 has 15 residues. V was clipped by 3 bases and J by 2 bases, with 14 bases between them.

Note on this clone: The read ends 3 residues early relative to the CDR3; the germline J gene fills the gap. The chain combines TRBV20-1 with TRBJ2-1; 8 bases are shared with TRBD2. CDR1 and CDR2 (germline): DFQATT, SNEGSKA (reference sequence). The ends lost 4 bases at V and 7 bases at J; junction bases unmatched: 9. The CDR3 has 14 amino acids. CDR3 sequence: CSATSGGGGNEQFF. Partial CDR3 DNA: TGCAGTGCTACGTCCGGGGGGGGCGGGAATGAG.

With respect to this clone: The read is 3 residues too short to cover the CDR3 end, so that end is filled in from the germline J gene. This chain links TRBV6-2 or TRBV6-3 with TRBJ1-2; TRBD1 is a possible D gene (5 bases). CDR1 and CDR2 from the germline V gene are MNHEY and SVGEGT. This CDR3 has 17 amino acids. The V and J ends lost 6 bases and 2 bases respectively, with 22 bases between them. The CDR3 bases that were read are TGTGCCAGCAGCAGCCTTGACAGACTCTCTATGAACTATGGC. This translates into CASSSLDRLSMNYG. Given in full, the CDR3 is CASSSLDRLSMNYGYTF.

Points on this clone: The germline gene is not matched at one end of the junction; a read error may be the cause. The read ends 3 residues before the CDR3 terminus; that terminus is restored from the germline J gene. The sample carries other DNA sequences with the same CDR3. The chain couples TRBV11-2 to TRBJ1-3; D is unclear. There are 15 residues in the CDR3. Germline CDR1 is SGHAT and CDR2 is FQNNGV. The sequenced CDR3 bases are TGTGCCAGCAGCTTTAGCGATCTCTCTGGAAACACA. Translated, it gives CASSFSDLSGNT. The full CDR3 is CASSFSDLSGNTIYF.

In the case of this clone: Read coverage stops 3 residues before the CDR3 terminus; the germline J gene supplies the remainder. This chain connects TRBV20-1 to TRBJ2-3, with a tentative D call TRBD2 (7 bases). Germline-derived CDR1 and CDR2 are DFQATT and SNEGSKA (reference sequence). This CDR3 spans 15 amino acids. The covered CDR3 bases are TGCAGTGCCCAGGTGGGGGGGGCGAAGGGAGAGACG. Its protein product is CSAQVGGAKGET. The full-length CDR3 reads as CSAQVGGAKGETQYF.

Regarding this clone: The read terminates 3 residues ahead of where the CDR3 ends, so the germline J gene completes it. The chain joins TRBV11-2 to TRBJ2-1, with 8 bases matching TRBD1. The CDR3 runs 14 residues. After removal of 5 bases from V and 3 bases from J, the junction contained 3 bases not matched to a gene. Germline V lookup: CDR1 SGHAT, CDR2 FQNNGV. CDR3 amino acids: CASSQGQVYNEQFF. The sequenced CDR3 bases are TGTGCCAGCAGCCAGGGACAGGTCTACAATGAG. Supplemented by reference TRBV11-2 and TRBJ2-1, the full variable domain reads EAGVAQSPRYKIIEKRQSVAFWCNPISGHATLYWYQQILGQGPKLLIQFQNNGVVDDSQLPKDRFSAERLKGVDSTLKIQPAKLEDSAVYLCASSQGQVYNEQFFGPGTRLTVL.

CDR3 bases read: TGTGCCAGTAGTATCCCCTTCCCGGGACTAGCGGGGAACACAGATACG. Its translation is CASSIPFPGLAGNTDT. In full, the CDR3 is CASSIPFPGLAGNTDTQYF. V is TRBV19 and J is TRBJ2-3, with 13 bases aligning to TRBD2. With the read ending 3 residues before the CDR3 end, the germline J gene is used to fill in that end. The germline CDR1 and CDR2 sequences are LNHDA and SQIVND (reference sequence). This CDR3 region has 19 residues. With V trimmed by 3 bases and J by 2 bases, 11 bases remained unmatched.

The CDR3 region is CASSGRRTGDSGSPLHF. The part of the CDR3 DNA that was read is TGTGCCAGCAGCGGTCGTAGGACAGGGGATTCCGGTTCACCC. The chain has TRBV7-8 and TRBJ1-6, with 9 bases that match TRBD1. The CDR3 goes on 3 residues after the read ends, and that part is filled in from the germline J gene. Germline-derived CDR1 and CDR2 are SGHVS and FQNEAQ. Trimming at V came to 5 bases and at J to 9 bases, leaving 14 bases not matched to a gene. The CDR3 runs 17 residues.

As concerns this clone: The read halts 3 residues ahead of the CDR3 end, with the missing end drawn from the germline J gene. The chain links TRBV7-2 to TRBJ2-3, with D maybe TRBD1 (5 bases). The V gene lost 6 bases and the J gene lost 1 base, with 14 bases spanning the gap. The CDR3 runs to 15 residues. Germline V lookup: CDR1 SGHTA, CDR2 FQGNSA. The sequenced part of the CDR3 DNA is TGTGCCAGCAGTCTTCGACGCAGGGGCACAGATACG. Translated, it gives CASSLRRRGTDT. The full CDR3 protein reads CASSLRRRGTDTQYF. Full variable domain (missing parts from reference TRBV7-2 and TRBJ2-3): GAGVSQSPSNKVTEKGKDVELRCDPISGHTALYWYRQSLGQGLEFLIYFQGNSAPDKSGLPSDRFSAERTGGSVSTLTIQRTQQEDSAVYLCASSLRRRGTDTQYFGPGTRLTVL.

Points on this clone: The CDR3 is cut off 3 residues early in the read; its end comes from the germline J gene. The chain couples TRBV7-9 to TRBJ1-1, with D unclear. Germline CDR1 reads SEHNR; CDR2 reads FQNEAQ (reference sequence). The length of the CDR3 is 12 residues. Trimming shortened V by 5 bases and J by 7 bases, and 11 bases separated the two germline ends. The CDR3 DNA, read in part, is TGTGCCAGCAGCCCGTCAGTCGTTGAA. This encodes CASSPSVVE. From start to end, the CDR3 is CASSPSVVEAFF.

As concerns this clone: The read terminates 3 residues before the CDR3 end, so the remaining end is supplied by the germline J gene. This chain uses TRBV7-2 with TRBJ2-4; 7 nucleotides match TRBD1. Germline assignment: CDR1 SGHTA and CDR2 FQGNSA. The CDR3 is 12 residues long. The DNA read from the CDR3 is TGTGCCAGCAGCCTACAGGGGACCGGT. It translates to CASSLQGTG. Given in full, the CDR3 is CASSLQGTGQYF. The full variable domain, rest sourced from reference TRBV7-2 and TRBJ2-4, is GAGVSQSPSNKVTEKGKDVELRCDPISGHTALYWYRQSLGQGLEFLIYFQGNSAPDKSGLPSDRFSAERTGGSVSTLTIQRTQQEDSAVYLCASSLQGTGQYFGAGTRLSVL.

As regards this clone: Coverage ceases 3 residues before the CDR3 finishes, and the germline J gene fills in the end. The V call is TRBV20-1, the J call TRBJ2-3; 7 positions match TRBD2. The CDR3 runs to 15 residues. J gave up 8 bases and V 6 bases, and 17 bases lay outside the gene matches. CDR1 and CDR2 (germline): DFQATT, SNEGSKA (reference sequence). The sequenced part of the CDR3 DNA is TGCAGTGCCTCGACCGGACTAGGAATGGTGGGTACG. It yields the protein CSASTGLGMVGT. The whole CDR3 protein reads CSASTGLGMVGTQYF.

With respect to this clone: The read ends 3 residues before the CDR3 terminus; that terminus is restored from the germline J gene. V is TRBV16 and J is TRBJ2-5; D is uncertain. The V and J ends lost 3 bases and 4 bases respectively, with 3 bases between them. CDR1 KGHSY and CDR2 FQNENV come from the germline V gene. The length of the CDR3 is 11 residues. The CDR3 DNA, read in part, is TGTGCCAGCAGCCACGGAGAGACC. It encodes CASSHGET. The whole CDR3 protein reads CASSHGETQYF.

Remarks on this clone: The read stops 3 residues short of the end of the CDR3; the missing end is completed from the germline J gene. The chain combines TRBV29-1 with TRBJ2-3; 11 nucleotides match TRBD1. The CDR3 has 13 residues. Germline CDR1 reads SQVTM; CDR2 reads ANQGSEA. The part of the CDR3 DNA that was read is TGCAGCGTTGGGGACAGGGGGGATCAGCCG. Amino acids: CSVGDRGDQP. The CDR3 reads in full as CSVGDRGDQPQYF.

Details on this clone: The read ends 3 residues early relative to the CDR3; the germline J gene fills the gap. This chain links TRBV20-1 with TRBJ2-7; 7 bases are shared with TRBD2. CDR1 and CDR2 from the germline V gene are DFQATT and SNEGSKA (reference sequence). Germline trimming cut 1 base from V and 3 bases from J; bases unmatched to any gene: 3. This CDR3 spans 13 amino acids. CDR3 region: CSARATSDYEQYF. The sequenced CDR3 bases are TGCAGTGCTAGAGCTACTAGCGACTACGAG.

Regarding this clone: Read data end 3 residues before the CDR3 end; the end is taken from the germline J gene. This chain joins TRBV6-2 or TRBV6-3 and TRBJ2-3; D uncertain. Trimming cost V 2 bases and J 4 bases, with 13 bases left between them. Germline loops: CDR1 MNHEY, CDR2 SVGEGT. CDR3 size: 15 residues. The CDR3 reads CASSYLKVGSDTQYF. CDR3 DNA (partial): TGTGCCAGCAGTTACCTCAAGGTAGGGTCAGATACG.

About this clone: The observed sequence ends 3 residues before the CDR3 terminus, with the missing tail filled in from the germline J gene. The chain joins TRBV2 to TRBJ2-1; 10 bases are a match to TRBD2. Germline V lookup: CDR1 SNHLY, CDR2 FYNNEI. The J segment lost 4 bases and the V segment lost 6 bases, leaving 18 bases of the junction unmatched. The CDR3 loop spans 19 amino acids. The CDR3 bases that were read are TGTGCCAGCAGCGCCAATCTAGCGGGGGTGGACCGGTTATACAATGAG. Its protein is CASSANLAGVDRLYNE. The whole CDR3 protein reads CASSANLAGVDRLYNEQFF. Filled out from reference TRBV2 and TRBJ2-1, the complete variable domain reads EPEVTQTPSHQVTQMGQEVILRCVPISNHLYFYWYRQILGQKVEFLVSFYNNEISEKSEIFDDQFSVERPDGSNFTLKIRSTKLEDSAMYFCASSANLAGVDRLYNEQFFGPGTRLTVL.

Concerning this clone: Read coverage stops 3 residues before the CDR3 terminus; the germline J gene supplies the remainder. This sequence joins TRBV5-4 and TRBJ2-2; tentative D call: TRBD2 (6 bases). The CDR3 consists of 15 residues. V gave up 0 bases and J gave up 3 bases, with 9 bases separating them. CDR1 is SGHNT and CDR2 is YYREEE in the germline V gene (reference sequence). This CDR3 is CASSLERAYTGELFF. Partial CDR3 DNA: TGTGCCAGCAGCTTGGAGCGGGCCTACACCGGGGAG. The full variable domain, rest sourced from reference TRBV5-4 and TRBJ2-2, is ETGVTQSPTHLIKTRGQQVTLRCSSQSGHNTVSWYQQALGQGPQFIFQYYREEENGRGNFPPRFSGLQFPNYSSELNVNALELDDSALYLCASSLERAYTGELFFGEGSRLTVL.

Of note for this clone: The read gets to within 3 residues of the CDR3 end, and the germline J gene fills in the rest. V usage is TRBV23-1 and J usage is TRBJ2-1, with TRBD2 matching over 7 bases. TRBV23-1 is identified as an open reading frame with a role that is uncertain. The CDR3 has 18 residues. Trimming removed 0 bases from V and 8 bases from J; junction bases left unmatched: 16. CDR3 amino acids: CASSQSAEGTGGLDEQFF. CDR3 bases read: TGCGCCAGCAGTCAATCGGCCGAGGGAACGGGGGGTTTGGATGAG.

Regarding this clone: With the read ending 3 residues before the CDR3 end, the germline J gene is used to fill in that end. This chain connects TRBV13 to TRBJ1-5; D is perhaps TRBD1 (5 bases). CDR1 is PRHDT, CDR2 FYEKMQ, per germline (reference sequence). The CDR3 extends over 13 amino acids. Trimming shortened V by 0 bases and J by 7 bases, and 7 bases separated the two germline ends. CDR3: CASSLGRGQPQHF. The part of the CDR3 DNA that was read is TGTGCCAGCAGCTTAGGCCGGGGGCAGCCC. Drawing the rest from reference TRBV13 and TRBJ1-5, the complete variable domain is AAGVIQSPRHLIKEKRETATLKCYPIPRHDTVYWYQQGPGQDPQFLISFYEKMQSDKGSIPDRFSAQQFSDYHSELNMSSLELGDSALYFCASSLGRGQPQHFGDGTRLSIL.